The next 28 T cell receptor beta chains were all read from a single sample in a study of regulatory T cells in long-lasting Graves disease. As to time point: newly diagnosed GD, antithyroid drugs for less than 3 months. PBMC-extracted RNA yielded the TCR library. Arm-PCR of CDR3 regions and iRepertoire HTBI primers were used to build TCR beta libraries. From the multiplex PCR reads, TCRdb called clonotypes with MiXCR, one entry per CDR3 protein. The data hold around 500,000 distinct CDR3 sequences, with around 12% observed a single time. Another study also made use of these data, one on T cells in Graves' hyperthyroidism and ophthalmopathy.

The sequences come from peripheral blood mononuclear cells (PBMCs), collected at new diagnosis, from a patient treated with antithyroid drugs. Every receptor here comes from a woman aged 25 to 39 with Graves disease.

This clonotype was detected a few times. The rearrangement links TRBV6-9 to TRBJ2-2, with D unclear. V was pared by 3 bases and J by 0 bases, with 11 bases between. The CDR3 length is 16 residues. The V gene's germline CDR1 is MNHGY and CDR2 SVAAGI. CDR3 in amino acids: CASSYDGITNTGELFF. CDR3 in DNA: TGTGCCAGCAGTTACGATGGCATTACGAACACCGGGGAGCTGTTTTTT.

The table lists this clonotype with many counts. This sequence joins TRBV7-9 and TRBJ2-5; possibly TRBD1 or TRBD2 for D (6 bases each). V dropped 6 bases and J dropped 2 bases, with 19 bases sitting between them. CDR1 SEHNR and CDR2 FQNEAQ come from the germline V gene (reference sequence). The CDR3 has 16 residues. CDR3 loop: CASRGGTGVGQETQYF. CDR3 in DNA: TGTGCCAGCAGAGGGGGTACGGGAGTGGGGCAAGAGACCCAGTACTTC.

This chain joins TRBV24-1 and TRBJ2-3, with D possibly being TRBD2 (5 bases). The CDR3 has 16 amino acids. CDR1 and CDR2 from the germline V gene are KGHDR and SFDVKD. Trimming pared 1 base from V and 3 bases from J, leaving 13 bases between. As DNA, the CDR3 is TGTGCCACCAGTGATTTCGGAGGCCATAGGACAGATACGCAGTATTTT. It encodes CATSDFGGHRTDTQYF.

The table lists this clonotype with many counts. The chain employs TRBV20-1 and TRBJ2-1; the match to TRBD2 covers 10 bases. The germline gives CDR1 DFQATT, CDR2 SNEGSKA (reference sequence). The CDR3 is 14 amino acids. J gave up 7 bases and V 6 bases, and 9 bases lay outside the gene matches. The CDR3 sequence: CSAKSLAGKNEQFF. The CDR3 nucleotides read TGCAGTGCCAAGTCACTAGCGGGAAAAAATGAGCAGTTCTTC.

This clonotype was seen many times. CDR3: CASSLSGGIGTYEQYF. The CDR3 nucleotides read TGTGCCAGCAGCCTTAGTGGGGGAATTGGGACCTACGAGCAGTACTTC. V usage is TRBV9 and J usage is TRBJ2-7, with D perhaps matching TRBD1 or TRBD2 (5 bases each). This CDR3 spans 16 amino acids. Trimming left V 4 bases short and J 2 bases short, with 19 bases between. Germline CDR1 reads SGDLS; CDR2 reads YYNGEE.

This clonotype was picked up many times. CDR3 protein: CASSTGNTYGYTF. The CDR3 DNA is TGTGCCAGCAGCACCGGGAACACCTATGGCTACACCTTC. This chain connects TRBV11-3 to TRBJ1-2; no clear D gene. Trimming pared 5 bases from V and 4 bases from J, leaving 11 bases between. Germline CDR1 SGHNT, CDR2 YENEEA. The CDR3 loop spans 13 amino acids.

This clonotype was observed at least ten times. The V call is TRBV28, the J call TRBJ2-1; 9 nucleotides line up with TRBD1. Germline CDR1 and CDR2: MDHEN and SYDVKM. The CDR3 is 15 amino acids. Unmatched junction bases numbered 9, after V lost 6 bases and J lost 6 bases. CDR3 DNA sequence: TGTGCCAGCAGAGTAACAGGGGGCTCGGGCAATGAGCAGTTCTTC. As protein: CASRVTGGSGNEQFF.

This clonotype was counted a few times. The chain has TRBV7-9 and TRBJ2-2, with 8 bases lining up with TRBD2. This CDR3 comprises 16 residues. The V gene's germline CDR1 is SEHNR and CDR2 FQNEAQ (reference sequence). The V segment lost 3 bases and the J segment 0 bases; nucleotides outside the gene matches: 3. The CDR3 bases are TGTGCCAGCAGCTTCGGGGGGGGCCCGAACACCGGGGAGCTGTTTTTT. Its translation: CASSFGGGPNTGELFF.

This clonotype was found many times. This chain links TRBV7-8 with TRBJ2-1, with D possibly TRBD2 on 5 matching bases. Looked up from germline, CDR1 is SGHVS and CDR2 is FQNEAQ. Deletions cut 1 base from V and 0 bases from J, with 16 bases between. The CDR3 has 18 residues. The CDR3 DNA sequence: TGTGCCAGCAGCTTAGGGAGGATTACGGAGAGCTCCTACAATGAGCAGTTCTTC. Translated: CASSLGRITESSYNEQFF.

Many counts were recorded for this clonotype. The chain joins TRBV2 to TRBJ1-5; possible D gene TRBD1, 5 bases. Trimming removed 5 bases from V and 0 bases from J, with 8 bases in between. Germline loops: CDR1 SNHLY, CDR2 FYNNEI. The CDR3 is 14 amino acids. This CDR3 reads CASSRTLSNQPQHF. DNA for the CDR3: TGTGCCAGCAGTCGGACACTTAGCAATCAGCCCCAGCATTTT.

This clonotype turned up a few times. The V and J genes are TRBV19 and TRBJ2-5; 11 bases match TRBD2. Germline values: CDR1 LNHDA, CDR2 SQIVND (reference sequence). J gave up 7 bases and V 5 bases, and 15 bases lay outside the gene matches. The CDR3 loop spans 17 amino acids. CDR3 DNA: TGTGCCAGTAGTCCTCAGACTAGCGGGATCTTCCTTGGGACCCAGTACTTC. As protein: CASSPQTSGIFLGTQYF.

This clonotype has ten or more counts. V and J are TRBV3-1 and TRBJ2-5; 10 bases map to TRBD2. V lost 1 base to trimming and J lost 2 bases; unmatched junction nucleotides: 7. This CDR3 has 17 residues. CDR1 is LGHDT and CDR2 is YNNKEL in the germline V gene (reference sequence). This CDR3 reads CASSQGYGLAVQETQYF. CDR3 in DNA: TGTGCCAGCAGCCAAGGGTATGGACTAGCGGTTCAAGAGACCCAGTACTTC.

About this clonotype itself: Just one base apart from a much larger clone, this may be a read error. V gene TRBV7-2 combines with J gene TRBJ1-5; D remains ambiguous. This CDR3 has 13 amino acids. Looked up from germline, CDR1 is SGHTA and CDR2 is FQGNSA. The V gene lost 5 bases and the J gene lost 5 bases, with 10 bases spanning the gap. This CDR3 reads CASSMWNDQPQHF. Here the CDR3 DNA reads TGTGCCAGCAGCATGTGGAACGATCAGCCCCAGCATTTT.

This clonotype showed up many times. The rearrangement uses TRBV12-3 or TRBV12-4 and TRBJ1-4, with 11 bases fitting TRBD1. Losses at the gene ends were 6 bases for V and 8 bases for J; bases not matched to a gene: 5. This CDR3 comprises 14 residues. CDR3 nucleotide sequence: TGTGCCAGCAGCTTCGGACAGGGGGCGGAAAAACTGTTTTTT. As protein: CASSFGQGAEKLFF.

Many counts were recorded for this clonotype. Here the CDR3 reads CASSTPSPSDRGDQPQHF. CDR3 DNA sequence: TGTGCCAGCAGCACCCCTTCGCCGTCGGACAGGGGTGATCAGCCCCAGCATTTT. The V and J genes are TRBV9 and TRBJ1-5; 9 bases align to TRBD1. The germline V gene has CDR1 SGDLS and CDR2 YYNGEE. With 4 bases clipped from V and 5 bases from J, the junction kept 16 bases outside the gene matches. The CDR3 spans 18 residues.

The chain uses TRBV10-1 and TRBJ2-2; D remains unclear. The CDR3 is 14 residues long. Trimming took off 1 base at V and 1 base at J, with 4 bases between the two ends. Looked up from germline, CDR1 is WNHNN and CDR2 is SYGVQD (reference sequence). CDR3 in amino acids: CASSEWGNTGELFF. For the CDR3, the DNA is TGCGCCAGCAGTGAGTGGGGGAACACCGGGGAGCTGTTTTTT.

This clonotype has a count of ten or more. V gene TRBV11-2 combines with J gene TRBJ2-7, with TRBD2 matching over 9 bases. The V gene's germline CDR1 is SGHAT and CDR2 FQNNGV. Germline trimming cut 4 bases from V and 6 bases from J; bases unmatched to any gene: 10. The CDR3 has 15 residues. CDR3 coding DNA: TGTGCCAGCAGCTCCTCGCCGGGACTAGCTTTCGAGCAGTACTTC. Protein sequence: CASSSSPGLAFEQYF.

This clonotype has just a few counts. The chain carries TRBV4-3 and TRBJ2-7, with TRBD1 matching 9 bases. The trim removed 1 base at V and 3 bases at J, leaving 7 bases unmatched. Germline values: CDR1 LGHNA, CDR2 YSLEER. CDR3 length: 16 residues. CDR3 sequence: CASSQGPRTGDYEQYF. As DNA, the CDR3 is TGCGCCAGCAGCCAAGGGCCTAGGACAGGGGACTACGAGCAGTACTTC.

This clonotype was recorded a few times. The V and J genes are TRBV6-1 and TRBJ2-1, with 9 bases aligning to TRBD1. Germline CDR1 is MNHNS and CDR2 is SASEGT. V shed 5 bases, J shed 9 bases, and the junction held 14 bases outside the gene matches. This CDR3 spans 16 amino acids. For the CDR3, the DNA is TGTGCCAGCAGTCAACAGGGGGCTTCTTACTACGGTGAGCAGTTCTTC. Translating it yields CASSQQGASYYGEQFF.

This clonotype has a handful of counts. The chain uses TRBV27 and TRBJ2-1, with D perhaps TRBD2 (7 bases). The CDR3 is made up of 16 amino acids. V was cut by 1 base and J by 0 bases, with 10 bases left in between. Germline CDR1 MNHEY, CDR2 SMNVEV (reference sequence). The CDR3 reads CASSLLGGASYNEQFF. DNA of the CDR3: TGTGCCAGCAGTTTATTAGGGGGGGCCTCCTACAATGAGCAGTTCTTC.

The chain combines TRBV19 with TRBJ2-7; tentative D call: TRBD1 (6 bases). Germline loops: CDR1 LNHDA, CDR2 SQIVND (reference sequence). This CDR3 comprises 14 residues. Deletions cut 5 bases from V and 0 bases from J, with 11 bases between. This CDR3 reads CASSPARGSYEQYF. The CDR3 DNA follows: TGTGCCAGTAGTCCCGCCAGGGGCTCCTACGAGCAGTACTTC. The full variable domain, with the rest looked up from reference TRBV19 and TRBJ2-7, is DGGITQSPKYLFRKEGQNVTLSCEQNLNHDAMYWYRQDPGQGLRLIYYSQIVNDFQKGDIAEGYSVSREKKESFPLTVTSAQKNPTAFYLCASSPARGSYEQYFGPGTRLTVT.

This clonotype was counted ten times or more. The V and J genes are TRBV20-1 and TRBJ2-4; TRBD1 matches at 8 bases. This CDR3 spans 12 amino acids. Germline V lookup: CDR1 DFQATT, CDR2 SNEGSKA (reference sequence). V was clipped by 6 bases and J by 6 bases; unmatched bases: 4. CDR3 bases: TGCAGTGCCTTAGGACAGGGAAACATTCAGTACTTC. This sequence encodes CSALGQGNIQYF.

The sample holds many counts of this clonotype. CDR3 DNA sequence: TGTGCCACCAGCACCCACAGGGGCACTGAAGCTTTCTTT. It codes for CATSTHRGTEAFF. This chain joins TRBV15 and TRBJ1-1, with TRBD1 matching over 7 bases. Germline V gives CDR1 LNHNV, CDR2 YYDKDF (reference sequence). With 4 bases clipped from V and 4 bases from J, the junction kept 3 bases outside the gene matches. This CDR3 has 13 residues.

In its sample, this clonotype was seen many times. The CDR3 sequence is CAWSSTGYEQYF. The CDR3 region has the DNA TGTGCCTGGAGTTCGACAGGCTACGAGCAGTACTTC. The chain couples TRBV30 to TRBJ2-7; D may be TRBD1 (6 bases). The CDR3 extends over 12 amino acids. Between the trimmed V and J ends, which lost 2 bases and 3 bases, there was a span of 8 bases. The germline CDR1 and CDR2 sequences are GTSNPN and SVGIG (reference sequence).

This clonotype was found many times. The chain is built from TRBV7-2 and TRBJ1-5, with D maybe TRBD1 (5 bases). From germline, CDR1 is SGHTA and CDR2 FQGNSA. The CDR3 is 17 residues long. V shed 4 bases and J shed 2 bases, with 18 bases lying between them. CDR3 sequence: CASSSKRGEAGNQPQHF. CDR3 DNA: TGTGCCAGCAGCTCTAAAAGGGGCGAGGCTGGCAATCAGCCCCAGCATTTT. The variable domain in full, completed from reference TRBV7-2 and TRBJ1-5, reads GAGVSQSPSNKVTEKGKDVELRCDPISGHTALYWYRQSLGQGLEFLIYFQGNSAPDKSGLPSDRFSAERTGGSVSTLTIQRTQQEDSAVYLCASSSKRGEAGNQPQHFGDGTRLSIL.

The rearrangement uses TRBV5-4 and TRBJ2-2; perhaps TRBD1 as D (6 bases). This CDR3 is 16 amino acids long. Germline CDR1 SGHNT, CDR2 YYREEE (reference sequence). Trimming pared 4 bases from V and 4 bases from J, leaving 17 bases between. The CDR3 reads CASSQYNRDFTGELFF. CDR3 DNA sequence: TGTGCCAGCAGCCAATATAACAGGGATTTCACCGGGGAGCTGTTTTTT.

The gene calls are TRBV18 and TRBJ1-2; D is uncertain. The CDR3 runs 14 residues. V lost 3 bases to trimming and J lost 7 bases, with 15 bases between them. Germline loops: CDR1 KGHSH, CDR2 LQKENI. This CDR3 reads CASSPDTQLGGYTF. The CDR3 nucleotides read TGTGCCAGCTCACCTGACACGCAATTAGGTGGCTACACCTTC.

This clonotype was recorded at least ten times. The rearrangement links TRBV11-1 to TRBJ2-2; possible D gene TRBD1, 7 bases. V was shortened by 5 bases and J by 2 bases, with 12 bases between the two germline ends. The CDR3 loop spans 15 amino acids. Looked up from germline, CDR1 is SGHAT and CDR2 is FQDESV (reference sequence). CDR3 DNA: TGTGCCAGCAGCGGAGGGACAGACAACACCGGGGAGCTGTTTTTT. Its translation is CASSGGTDNTGELFF.